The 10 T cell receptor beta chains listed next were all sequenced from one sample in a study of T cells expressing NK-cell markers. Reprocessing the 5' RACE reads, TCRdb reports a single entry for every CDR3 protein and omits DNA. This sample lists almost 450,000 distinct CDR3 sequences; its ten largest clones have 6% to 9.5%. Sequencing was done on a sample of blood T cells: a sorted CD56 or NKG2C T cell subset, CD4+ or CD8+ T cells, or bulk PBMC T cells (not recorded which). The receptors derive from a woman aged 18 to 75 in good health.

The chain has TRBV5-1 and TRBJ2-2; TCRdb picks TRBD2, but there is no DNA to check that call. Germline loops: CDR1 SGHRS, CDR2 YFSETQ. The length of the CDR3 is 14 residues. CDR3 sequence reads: CASSLTSFSGELFF.

CDR3 protein: CAIRGIEETQYF. V and J are TRBV10-3 and TRBJ2-5. Per the germline V gene, CDR1 is ENHRY and CDR2 is SYGVKD. The CDR3 contains 12 residues.

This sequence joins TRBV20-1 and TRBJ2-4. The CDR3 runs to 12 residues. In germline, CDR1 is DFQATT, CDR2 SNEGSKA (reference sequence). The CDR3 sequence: CSVSEAKNIQYF.

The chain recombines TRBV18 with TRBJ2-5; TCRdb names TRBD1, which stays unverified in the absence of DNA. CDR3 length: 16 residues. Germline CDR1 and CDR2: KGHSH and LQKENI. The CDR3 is CASSPLGQGGEETQYF.

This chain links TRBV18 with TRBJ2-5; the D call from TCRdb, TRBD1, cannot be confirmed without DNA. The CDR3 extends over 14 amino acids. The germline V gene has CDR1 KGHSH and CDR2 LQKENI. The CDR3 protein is CASSPYQGGGTQYF.

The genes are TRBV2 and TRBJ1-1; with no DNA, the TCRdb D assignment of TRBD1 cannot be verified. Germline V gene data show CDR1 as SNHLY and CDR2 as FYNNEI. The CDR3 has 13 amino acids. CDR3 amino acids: CARGSGSGGKAFF. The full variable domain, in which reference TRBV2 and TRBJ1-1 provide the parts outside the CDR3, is EPEVTQTPSHQVTQMGQEVILRCVPISNHLYFYWYRQILGQKVEFLVSFYNNEISEKSEIFDDQFSVERPDGSNFTLKIRSTKLEDSAMYFCARGSGSGGKAFFGQGTRLTVV.

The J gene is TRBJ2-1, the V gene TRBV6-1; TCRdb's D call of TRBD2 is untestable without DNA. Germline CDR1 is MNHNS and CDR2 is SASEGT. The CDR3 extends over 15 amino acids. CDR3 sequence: CALTPRGNSYNEQFF.

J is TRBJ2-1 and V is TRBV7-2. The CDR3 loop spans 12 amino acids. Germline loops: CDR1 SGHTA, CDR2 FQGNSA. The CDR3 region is CASSLSALEQFF.

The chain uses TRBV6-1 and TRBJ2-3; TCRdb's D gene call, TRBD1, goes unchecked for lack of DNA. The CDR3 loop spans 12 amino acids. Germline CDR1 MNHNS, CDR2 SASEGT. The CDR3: CAAGTGTDTQYF.

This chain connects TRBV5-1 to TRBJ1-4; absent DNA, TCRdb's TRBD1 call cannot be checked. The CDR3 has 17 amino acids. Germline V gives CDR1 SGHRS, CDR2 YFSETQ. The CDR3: CASSLVATGLLGEKLFF.